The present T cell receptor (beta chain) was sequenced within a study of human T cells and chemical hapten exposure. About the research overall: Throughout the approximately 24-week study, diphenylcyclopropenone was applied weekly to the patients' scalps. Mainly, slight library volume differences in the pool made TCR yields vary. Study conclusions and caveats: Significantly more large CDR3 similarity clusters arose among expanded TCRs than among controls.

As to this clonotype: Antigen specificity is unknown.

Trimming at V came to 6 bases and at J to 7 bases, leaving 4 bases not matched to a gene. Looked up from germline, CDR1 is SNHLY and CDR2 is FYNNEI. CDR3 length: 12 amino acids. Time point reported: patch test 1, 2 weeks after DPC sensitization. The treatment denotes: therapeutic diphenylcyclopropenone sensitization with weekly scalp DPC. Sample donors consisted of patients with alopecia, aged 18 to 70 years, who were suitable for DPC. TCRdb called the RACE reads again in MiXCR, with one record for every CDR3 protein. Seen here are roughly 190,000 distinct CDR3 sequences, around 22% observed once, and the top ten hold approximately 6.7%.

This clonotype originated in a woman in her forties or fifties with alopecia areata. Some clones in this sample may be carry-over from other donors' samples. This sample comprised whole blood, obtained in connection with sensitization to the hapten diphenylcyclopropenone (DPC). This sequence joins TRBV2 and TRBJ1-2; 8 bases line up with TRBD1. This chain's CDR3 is CASREQGGGYTF. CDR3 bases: TGTGCCAGCAGAGAACAGGGGGGTGGCTACACCTTC.